This T cell receptor (beta chain) derives from a study of naive and memory T cell subsets. Whole-study findings and limits: The RNA method is potentially sensitive to activation and differentiation changes.

As regards this clonotype: Its antigen is undetermined.

Ligated cDNA underwent four rounds of PCR with nested alpha and beta constant region primers and SP2. TCRdb re-called the 5' RACE reads through MiXCR, storing one row per CDR3 protein. The sample lists some 60,000 distinct CDR3 sequences, approximately 8% occurring once. TCR cDNA received a 3' ligated oligonucleotide that carried a UMI. Whole-blood samples were 2 to 2.5 ml of peripheral blood from healthy adult volunteers. Unsorted total RNA, roughly 1 to 1,100 ng, was DNase treated before reverse transcription. The sequence was collected from a female donor in good health.

For the CDR3, the DNA is TGTGCCATCAGGGAAGGACAGAACTACGAGCAGTACTTC. Translation gives CAIREGQNYEQYF. The V gene is TRBV10-3, the J gene TRBJ2-7; D is possibly TRBD1 (6 bases). CDR3 length equals 13 residues. Germline loops: CDR1 ENHRY, CDR2 SYGVKD. Trimming removed 6 bases from V and 3 bases from J, with 12 bases in between.